This entry describes one T cell receptor beta chain. Method: immunoSEQ multiplex PCR; TCRdb's copy keeps in-frame clones and lacks some. The sample holds roughly 58,000 clones, around 87% seen once. The sample is drawn from a study of control samples from healthy donors and cancer patients. CDR3 length: 13 amino acids. The germline gives CDR1 ENHRY, CDR2 SYGVKD. V trimming: 6 bases; J trimming: 3 bases; junction bases outside the gene matches: 4. Sample: PBMCs. The clonotype was recovered from a woman aged 60 to 75 with lung cancer. This chain uses TRBV10-3 with TRBJ1-1, with 7 bases that match TRBD1. The CDR3 here is CAISKDRDTEAFF. For the CDR3, the DNA is TGTGCCATCAGCAAAGACAGGGACACTGAAGCTTTCTTT.